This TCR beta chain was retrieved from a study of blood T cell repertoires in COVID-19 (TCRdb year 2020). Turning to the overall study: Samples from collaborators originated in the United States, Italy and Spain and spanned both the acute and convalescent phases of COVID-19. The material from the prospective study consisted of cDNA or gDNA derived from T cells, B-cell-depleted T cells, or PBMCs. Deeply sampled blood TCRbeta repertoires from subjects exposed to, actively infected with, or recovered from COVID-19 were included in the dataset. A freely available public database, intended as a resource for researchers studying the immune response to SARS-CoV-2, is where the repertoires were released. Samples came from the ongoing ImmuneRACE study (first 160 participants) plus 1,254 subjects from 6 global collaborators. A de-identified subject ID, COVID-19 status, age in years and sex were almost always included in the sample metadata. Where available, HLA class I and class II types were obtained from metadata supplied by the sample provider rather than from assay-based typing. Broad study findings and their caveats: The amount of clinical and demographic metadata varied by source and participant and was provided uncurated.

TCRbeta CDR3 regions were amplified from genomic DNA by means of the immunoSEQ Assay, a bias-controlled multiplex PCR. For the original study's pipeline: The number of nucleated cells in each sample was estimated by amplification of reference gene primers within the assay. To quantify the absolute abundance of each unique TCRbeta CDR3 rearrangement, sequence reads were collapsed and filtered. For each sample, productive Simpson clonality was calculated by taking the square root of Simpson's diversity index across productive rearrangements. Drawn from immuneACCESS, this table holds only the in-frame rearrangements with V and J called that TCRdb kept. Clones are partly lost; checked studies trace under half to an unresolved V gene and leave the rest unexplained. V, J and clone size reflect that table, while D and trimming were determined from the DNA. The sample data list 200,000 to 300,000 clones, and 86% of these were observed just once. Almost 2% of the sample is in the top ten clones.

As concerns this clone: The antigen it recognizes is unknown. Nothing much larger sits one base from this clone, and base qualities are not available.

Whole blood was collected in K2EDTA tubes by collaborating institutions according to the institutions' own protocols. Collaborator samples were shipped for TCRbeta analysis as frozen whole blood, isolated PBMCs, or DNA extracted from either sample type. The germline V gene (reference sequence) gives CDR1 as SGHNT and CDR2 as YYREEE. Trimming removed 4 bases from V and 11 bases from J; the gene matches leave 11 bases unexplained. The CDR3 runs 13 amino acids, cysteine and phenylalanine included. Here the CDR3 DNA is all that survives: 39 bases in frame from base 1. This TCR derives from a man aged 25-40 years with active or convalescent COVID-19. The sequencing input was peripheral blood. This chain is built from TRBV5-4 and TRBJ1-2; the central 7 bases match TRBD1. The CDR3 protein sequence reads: CASSLTGTAIYTF. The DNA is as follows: TGTGCCAGCAGCCTTACCGGGACAGCCATTTACACCTTC.